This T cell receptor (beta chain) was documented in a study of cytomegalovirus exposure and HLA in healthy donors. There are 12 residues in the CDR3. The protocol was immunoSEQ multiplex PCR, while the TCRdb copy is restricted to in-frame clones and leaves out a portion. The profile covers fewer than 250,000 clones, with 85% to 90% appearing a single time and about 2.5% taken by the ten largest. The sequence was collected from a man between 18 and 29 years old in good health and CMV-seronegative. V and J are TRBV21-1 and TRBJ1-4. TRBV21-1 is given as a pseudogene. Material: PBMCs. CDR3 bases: TGTGCCAGCAGCCTAAAGTCTGAAAAACTGTTTTTT. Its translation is CASSLKSEKLFF.